The rows below give T cell receptor beta chains drawn from one sample of a study of CD8 T cells in Susac syndrome. TCRdb recomputed calls from the immunoSEQ multiplex PCR reads with MiXCR, one row per CDR3 protein. The sample holds 100,000 to 150,000 distinct CDR3 sequences, just over 90% seen once. Sequences were obtained from CD8+ T cells from PBMCs. The receptors were sampled from a human donor with multiple sclerosis. The CDR3 runs from the conserved cysteine through the conserved F or W. The D gene is left open where the match is weak. Some rows mark clone size as missing; the rest say once, few, many or name a class of expanded clone.

size: once
J: TRBJ1-5
D: NA
V: TRBV6-2/TRBV6-3
DNA: TGTGCCAGCAGTTACTCAGGGTATGGCAATCAGCCCCAGCATTTT
CDR3: CASSYSGYGNQPQHF

size: NA
J: TRBJ2-1
D: TRBD2
V: TRBV15
DNA: TGTGCCACCAGCGGCAGCGGGAGCTCCTACAATGAGCAGTTCTTC
CDR3: CATSGSGSSYNEQFF

size: NA
J: TRBJ2-1
D: NA
V: TRBV7-9
DNA: TGTGCCAGCAGCCCGGACAATGAGCAGTTCTTC
CDR3: CASSPDNEQFF

size: NA
J: TRBJ2-1
D: NA
V: TRBV24-1
DNA: TGTGCCACCAGTCCCGGTCCGGCCCATGAGCAGTTCTTC
CDR3: CATSPGPAHEQFF

size: NA
J: TRBJ2-2
D: NA
V: TRBV7-6
DNA: TGTGCCAGCAGCTTAAAGAACACCGGGGAGCTGTTTTTT
CDR3: CASSLKNTGELFF

size: once
J: TRBJ2-7
D: TRBD2
V: TRBV3-1
DNA: TGTGCCAGCAGCCGCCCCTCCTCCGGGACTAGCCCCGAGCAGTACTTC
CDR3: CASSRPSSGTSPEQYF

size: NA
J: TRBJ2-2
D: NA
V: TRBV12-3/TRBV12-4
DNA: TGTGCCAGCAGAACAGGGTACACCGGGGAGCTGTTTTTT
CDR3: CASRTGYTGELFF

size: NA
J: TRBJ2-3
D: TRBD1
V: TRBV2
DNA: TGTGCCAGCAGTGAAGACAGGGGGCCGACAGATACGCAGTATTTT
CDR3: CASSEDRGPTDTQYF

size: NA
J: TRBJ2-7
D: NA
V: TRBV9
DNA: TGTGCCAGCAGCCACGACACGATATCCTACGAGCAGTACTTC
CDR3: CASSHDTISYEQYF

size: NA
J: TRBJ1-2
D: NA
V: TRBV27
DNA: TGTGCCAGCAGTTTCTCCAGAGGAGCTAACTATGGCTACACCTTC
CDR3: CASSFSRGANYGYTF

size: NA
J: TRBJ2-4
D: TRBD2
V: TRBV4-2
DNA: TGTGCCAGCAGCCAAGAACCAGCGGGGGGTTTGGTCAAAAACATTCAGTACTTC
CDR3: CASSQEPAGGLVKNIQYF

size: NA
J: TRBJ1-5
D: TRBD1
V: TRBV5-1
DNA: TGCGCCAGCAGCCCCGGACAGGGAGGGACGGATCAGCCCCAGCATTTT
CDR3: CASSPGQGGTDQPQHF

size: NA
J: TRBJ2-5
D: NA
V: TRBV3-1
DNA: TGTGCCAGCAGCCACCCCGCGCCGGGACCTCGGGGAGAGTACTTC
CDR3: CASSHPAPGPRGEYF

size: NA
J: TRBJ1-5
D: TRBD1
V: TRBV15
DNA: TGTGCCACCAGCAGAGGCGCGATGTGGACAGGGCGTGATGTGCCCCAGCATTTT
CDR3: CATSRGAMWTGRDVPQHF

size: NA
J: TRBJ1-3
D: NA
V: TRBV4-1
DNA: TGCGCCAGCAGCCAAGATTTAAACAGACCGTCTGGAAACACCATATATTTT
CDR3: CASSQDLNRPSGNTIYF

size: NA
J: TRBJ2-7
D: TRBD1
V: TRBV29-1
DNA: TGCAGCGTCCAATACAAGGGGGCCTCCTACGAGCAGTACTTC
CDR3: CSVQYKGASYEQYF

size: NA
J: TRBJ2-7
D: NA
V: TRBV4-1
DNA: TGCGCCAGCAGCCAAGATCTCCCCAGGGGGAGGTCCTACGAGCAGTACTTC
CDR3: CASSQDLPRGRSYEQYF

size: NA
J: TRBJ2-3
D: NA
V: TRBV4-1
DNA: TGCGCCAGCAGCCAAGTACTAGGGGAAGATACGCAGTATTTT
CDR3: CASSQVLGEDTQYF

size: NA
J: TRBJ2-5
D: TRBD2
V: TRBV5-1
DNA: TGCGCCAGCAGCCTCGGACTAGCGGGGGCACAAGAGACCCAGTACTTC
CDR3: CASSLGLAGAQETQYF

size: NA
J: TRBJ2-1
D: NA
V: TRBV7-6
DNA: TGTGCCAGCAGCCAGACTAGATACAATGAGCAGTTCTTC
CDR3: CASSQTRYNEQFF

size: NA
J: TRBJ2-2
D: NA
V: TRBV2
DNA: TGTGCCAGCAGTGAGCCGAACACCGGGGAGCTGTTTTTT
CDR3: CASSEPNTGELFF

size: NA
J: TRBJ1-2
D: NA
V: TRBV4-1
DNA: TGCGCCAGCAGCCAAGAATTCGTACAGAACTATGGCTACACCTTC
CDR3: CASSQEFVQNYGYTF

size: NA
J: TRBJ2-1
D: TRBD2
V: TRBV4-1
DNA: TGCGCCAGCAGCCTTACTAGCGGGGAGTGGGTAGAGCAGTTCTTC
CDR3: CASSLTSGEWVEQFF

size: once
J: TRBJ2-3
D: TRBD2
V: TRBV12-3/TRBV12-4
DNA: TGTGCCAGCAGAACCGGGACTAGCGGGAGGTTCACAGATACGCAGTATTTT
CDR3: CASRTGTSGRFTDTQYF

size: NA
J: TRBJ2-7
D: NA
V: TRBV6-6
DNA: TGTGCCAGCAGCCCCCCCGGGCAGGGTCACGAGCAGTACTTC
CDR3: CASSPPGQGHEQYF

size: NA
J: TRBJ2-6
D: NA
V: TRBV19
DNA: TGTGCCAGTAAACCAGTAGGGGACTCTGGGGCCAACGTCCTGACTTTC
CDR3: CASKPVGDSGANVLTF

size: NA
J: TRBJ2-5
D: NA
V: TRBV9
DNA: TGTGCCAGCAGCGTAGTAGGTTATGAAGAGACCCAGTACTTC
CDR3: CASSVVGYEETQYF

size: NA
J: TRBJ1-2
D: NA
V: TRBV12-3/TRBV12-4
DNA: TGTGCCAGCAGTTTTTCTACAATAGATGGCTACACCTTC
CDR3: CASSFSTIDGYTF

size: NA
J: TRBJ1-1
D: NA
V: TRBV12-2
DNA: TGTGCAAGTCGCTTAGCGAGTGTCAGGAACACTGAAGCTTTCTTT
CDR3: CASRLASVRNTEAFF